This TCR beta chain came from a study of shared clonotypes between healthy human individuals. V lost 0 bases to trimming and J lost 6 bases, with 9 bases between them. The CDR3 spans 13 residues. Per the germline V gene, CDR1 is SGHNT and CDR2 is YENEEA. Template for every sorted-subset replicate PCR totaled approximately 0.2 ug DNA, around 33,000 T cell genomes. Per the original data handling: Filtering of immunoSEQ junctional sequences could not match full-length read filtering. The protocol was immunoSEQ multiplex PCR, while the TCRdb copy is restricted to in-frame clones and leaves out a portion. V and J calls and clone size are those listed in that table; D and trimming were worked out from the DNA. Counted here are about a million clones, about 80% occurring once; the ten biggest clones make up 0.89%.

The chain has TRBV11-3 and TRBJ2-7; perhaps D is TRBD1 or TRBD2 (5 bases each). The sequenced sample consisted of memory CD4+ T cells from PBMCs. Noted subset: CD45RA-negative fraction. The sequence was obtained from a young man in good health. Some clones in this sample may be carry-over from other donors' samples. The CDR3 sequence is CASSLEGEREQYF. The CDR3 bases are TGTGCCAGCAGCTTAGAGGGGGAACGCGAGCAGTACTTC.